The 13 T cell receptor beta chains below all came from one sample that was sequenced in a study of T-cell memory formation after mild COVID-19. MiXCR, run by TCRdb on the 5' RACE reads, gives a single entry per CDR3 protein. The table lists under 250,000 distinct CDR3 sequences, around a tenth of them singletons, with 20% to 25% in the top ten. Sequenced: PBMCs or a T cell subset sorted from them (not recorded which). These receptor sequences come from a man younger than 35 who had mild COVID-19 (a few samples of this study predate the infection). Cell type and time point are not known.

CDR3 in DNA: TGTGCCACCTTACAGGGTAGTGGTCAGCCCCAGCATTTT. Its translation is CATLQGSGQPQHF. The chain recombines TRBV28 with TRBJ1-5; D perhaps matches TRBD1 (6 bases). V was pared by 10 bases and J by 6 bases, with 16 bases between. The germline CDR1 and CDR2 sequences are MDHEN and SYDVKM. The CDR3 runs to 13 residues. Based on the CDR3 plus reference TRBV28 and TRBJ1-5, the full variable domain is DVKVTQSSRYLVKRTGEKVFLECVQDMDHENMFWYRQDPGLGLRLIYFSYDVKMKEKGDIPEGYSVSREKKERFSLILESASTNQTSMYLCATLQGSGQPQHFGDGTRLSIL.

This clonotype has just a few counts. The chain carries TRBV6-2 or TRBV6-3 and TRBJ1-2, with a tentative D call TRBD1 (6 bases). Germline CDR1 reads MNHEY; CDR2 reads SVGEGT. V was pared by 0 bases and J by 3 bases, with 17 bases between. This CDR3 has 17 amino acids. This CDR3 reads CASSYSFRKNRDYGYTF. In DNA, the CDR3 is TGTGCCAGCAGTTACTCGTTTCGTAAAAACAGGGACTATGGCTACACCTTC.

The genes are TRBV5-1 and TRBJ2-5; 7 bases align to TRBD2. The CDR3 spans 15 residues. Germline V gene data show CDR1 as SGHRS and CDR2 as YFSETQ. Trimming cost V 0 bases and J 2 bases; bases outside gene matches: 4. The CDR3 spells CASSLVRGGQETQYF. DNA of the CDR3: TGCGCCAGCAGCTTGGTTCGCGGGGGACAAGAGACCCAGTACTTC.

The rearrangement uses TRBV20-1 and TRBJ1-4, with D perhaps TRBD1 (5 bases). The length of the CDR3 is 13 residues. CDR1 and CDR2 from the germline V gene are DFQATT and SNEGSKA (reference sequence). V was cut by 6 bases and J by 0 bases, with 8 bases left in between. The CDR3 nucleotides are TGCAGTGCGCCGGGGCCAACTAATGAAAAACTGTTTTTT. It yields the protein CSAPGPTNEKLFF.

This clonotype was counted at least ten times. The genes are TRBV6-5 and TRBJ1-1, with D perhaps TRBD1 (5 bases). V lost 2 bases and J lost 6, with 16 bases in between. The CDR3 is 15 residues long. CDR1 and CDR2 from the germline V gene are MNHEY and SVGAGI. The CDR3 spells CASSYRGTAGSEAFF. As DNA, the CDR3 is TGTGCCAGCAGTTACCGCGGGACCGCGGGCTCTGAAGCTTTCTTT.

This clonotype was observed a few times. V and J are TRBV7-2 and TRBJ2-5; 7 bases fit TRBD2. The CDR3 is 16 amino acids. V was pared by 1 base and J by 4 bases, with 9 bases of the junction left unmatched. CDR1 and CDR2 from the germline V gene are SGHTA and FQGNSA. This CDR3 reads CASSLVPGGGGETQYF. The CDR3 nucleotides read TGTGCCAGCAGCTTAGTTCCGGGCGGGGGAGGAGAGACCCAGTACTTC.

This clonotype was seen a handful of times. The rearrangement links TRBV18 to TRBJ2-5; D possibly matches TRBD1 or TRBD2 (5 bases each). Germline V gives CDR1 KGHSH, CDR2 LQKENI. Trimming left V 5 bases short and J 1 base short, with 20 bases between. There are 17 residues in the CDR3. CDR3 coding DNA: TGTGCCAGCTCATCCTCCCCGGGACCCGCCTTCCAAGAGACCCAGTACTTC. This sequence encodes CASSSSPGPAFQETQYF.

V usage is TRBV9 and J usage is TRBJ2-3, with D possibly matching TRBD2 (6 bases). The CDR3 runs to 18 residues. The germline V and J ends were trimmed by 1 base and 4 bases, with 22 bases remaining between them. The V gene's germline CDR1 is SGDLS and CDR2 YYNGEE. The CDR3 DNA reads TGTGCCAGCAGCGTAACCCCAACGACTAGAATTCCAGCAGATACGCAGTATTTT. Translation gives CASSVTPTTRIPADTQYF.

This chain uses TRBV4-3 with TRBJ1-2; 7 nucleotides align to TRBD1. V shed 4 bases, J shed 4 bases, and the junction held 15 bases outside the gene matches. The CDR3 spans 17 residues. Germline V gives CDR1 LGHNA, CDR2 YSLEER. The CDR3 sequence is CASSLEIGTAVPYGYTF. The CDR3 DNA reads TGCGCCAGCAGCCTGGAGATTGGGACAGCAGTCCCCTATGGCTACACCTTC.

This clonotype was seen only a few times. The rearrangement links TRBV7-2 to TRBJ2-1, with TRBD1 identical over 8 bases. Germline CDR1 is SGHTA and CDR2 is FQGNSA. Trimming cost V 7 bases and J 6 bases; bases outside gene matches: 8. The CDR3 covers 14 residues. DNA for the CDR3: TGTGCCAGCACCCGTCCGGGACAGGTCAATGAGCAGTTCTTC. It codes for CASTRPGQVNEQFF.

This clonotype was observed a few times. This chain links TRBV7-9 with TRBJ2-3, with no clear D. Germline V gives CDR1 SEHNR, CDR2 FQNEAQ (reference sequence). Trimming took 8 bases from V and 2 from J, leaving 14 bases between them. The CDR3 consists of 14 residues. DNA of the CDR3: TGTGCCAGCCAATGGGGTGCGGTCACAGATACGCAGTATTTT. Its translation is CASQWGAVTDTQYF.

The DNA of the CDR3 is TGTGCCAGCAGTCACGGTTATGAGCAGTTCTTC. Translation gives CASSHGYEQFF. This chain connects TRBV28 to TRBJ2-1; D uncertain. The CDR3 is 11 residues long. Germline V gene data show CDR1 as MDHEN and CDR2 as SYDVKM. Trimming stripped 5 bases from V and 8 bases from J, with 7 bases between.

The chain links TRBV12-3 or TRBV12-4 to TRBJ1-5, with TRBD1 as a possible D gene (5 bases). The CDR3 is made up of 13 amino acids. V was pared by 1 base and J by 6 bases, with 7 bases between. DNA for the CDR3: TGTGCCAGCAGTTTAGGCAGGGCTCAGCCCCAGCATTTT. Amino acid sequence: CASSLGRAQPQHF.